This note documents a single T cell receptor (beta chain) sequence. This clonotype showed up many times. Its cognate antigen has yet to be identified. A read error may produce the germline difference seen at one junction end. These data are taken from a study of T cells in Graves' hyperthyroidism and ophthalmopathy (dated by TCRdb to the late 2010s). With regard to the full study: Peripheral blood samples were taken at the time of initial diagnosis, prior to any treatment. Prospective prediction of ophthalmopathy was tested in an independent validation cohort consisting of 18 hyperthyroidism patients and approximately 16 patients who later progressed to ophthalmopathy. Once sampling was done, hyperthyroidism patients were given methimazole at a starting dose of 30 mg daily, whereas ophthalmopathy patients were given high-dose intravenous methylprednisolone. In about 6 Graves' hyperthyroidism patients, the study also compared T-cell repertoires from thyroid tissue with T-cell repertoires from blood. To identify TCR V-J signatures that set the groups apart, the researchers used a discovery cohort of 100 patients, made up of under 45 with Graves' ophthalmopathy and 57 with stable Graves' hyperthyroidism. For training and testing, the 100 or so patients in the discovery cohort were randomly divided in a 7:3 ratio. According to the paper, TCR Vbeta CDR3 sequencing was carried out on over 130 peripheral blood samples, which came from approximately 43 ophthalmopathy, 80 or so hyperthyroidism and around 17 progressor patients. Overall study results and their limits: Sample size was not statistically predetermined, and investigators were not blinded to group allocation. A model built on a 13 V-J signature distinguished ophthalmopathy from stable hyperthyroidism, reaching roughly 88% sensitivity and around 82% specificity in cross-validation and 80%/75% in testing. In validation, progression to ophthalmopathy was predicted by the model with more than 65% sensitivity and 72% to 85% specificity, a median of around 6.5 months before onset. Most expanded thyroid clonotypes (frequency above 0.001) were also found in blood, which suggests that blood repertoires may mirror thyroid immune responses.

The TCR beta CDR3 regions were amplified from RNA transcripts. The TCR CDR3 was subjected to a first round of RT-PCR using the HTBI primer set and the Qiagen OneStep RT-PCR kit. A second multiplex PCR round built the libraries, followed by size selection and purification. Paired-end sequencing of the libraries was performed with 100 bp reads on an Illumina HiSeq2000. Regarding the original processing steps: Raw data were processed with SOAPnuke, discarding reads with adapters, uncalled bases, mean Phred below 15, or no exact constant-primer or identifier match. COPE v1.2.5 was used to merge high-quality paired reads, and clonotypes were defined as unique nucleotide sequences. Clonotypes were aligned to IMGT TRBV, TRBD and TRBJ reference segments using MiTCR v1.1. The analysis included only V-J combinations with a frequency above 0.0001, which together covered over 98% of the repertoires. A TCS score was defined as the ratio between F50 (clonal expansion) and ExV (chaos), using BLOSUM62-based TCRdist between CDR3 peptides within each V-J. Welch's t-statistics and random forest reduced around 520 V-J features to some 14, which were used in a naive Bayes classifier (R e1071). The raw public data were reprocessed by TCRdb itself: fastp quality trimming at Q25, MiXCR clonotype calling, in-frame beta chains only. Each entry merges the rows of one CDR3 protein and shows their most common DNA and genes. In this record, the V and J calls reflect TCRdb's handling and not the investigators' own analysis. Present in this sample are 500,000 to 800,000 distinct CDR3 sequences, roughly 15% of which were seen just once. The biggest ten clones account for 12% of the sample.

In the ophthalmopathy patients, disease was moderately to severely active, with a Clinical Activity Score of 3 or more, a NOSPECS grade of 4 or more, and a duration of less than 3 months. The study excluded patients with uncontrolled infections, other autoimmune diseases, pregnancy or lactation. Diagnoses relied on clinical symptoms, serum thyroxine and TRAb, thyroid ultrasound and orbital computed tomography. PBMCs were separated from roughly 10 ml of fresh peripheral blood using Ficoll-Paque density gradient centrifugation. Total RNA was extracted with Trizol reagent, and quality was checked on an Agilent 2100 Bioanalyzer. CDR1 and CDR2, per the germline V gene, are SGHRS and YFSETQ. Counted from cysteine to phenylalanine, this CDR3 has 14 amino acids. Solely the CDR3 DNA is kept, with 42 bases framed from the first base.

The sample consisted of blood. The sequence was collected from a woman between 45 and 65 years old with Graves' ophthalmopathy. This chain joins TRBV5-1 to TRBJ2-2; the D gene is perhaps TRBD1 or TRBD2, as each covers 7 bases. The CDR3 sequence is CASSGTANTGELFF. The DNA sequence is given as TGTGCCAGCAGCGGGACAGCGAACACCGGGGAGCTGTTTTTT.